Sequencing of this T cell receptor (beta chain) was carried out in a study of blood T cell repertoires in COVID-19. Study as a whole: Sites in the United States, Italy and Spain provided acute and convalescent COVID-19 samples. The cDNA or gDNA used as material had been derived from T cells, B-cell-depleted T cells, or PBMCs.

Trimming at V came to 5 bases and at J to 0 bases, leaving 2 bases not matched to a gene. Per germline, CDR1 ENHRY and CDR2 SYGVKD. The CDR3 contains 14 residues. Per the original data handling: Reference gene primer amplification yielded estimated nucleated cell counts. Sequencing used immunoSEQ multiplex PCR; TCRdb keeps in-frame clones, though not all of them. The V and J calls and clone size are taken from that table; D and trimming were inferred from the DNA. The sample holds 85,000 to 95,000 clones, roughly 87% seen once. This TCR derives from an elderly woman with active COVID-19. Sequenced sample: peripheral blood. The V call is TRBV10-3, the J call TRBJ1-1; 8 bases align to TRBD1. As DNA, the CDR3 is TGTGCCATCAGTCGGACAGGGATGAACACTGAAGCTTTCTTT. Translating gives CAISRTGMNTEAFF.